This T cell receptor (beta chain) derives from a study of shared clonotypes between healthy human individuals. Germline values: CDR1 SGHDN, CDR2 FVKESK. V lost 4 bases and J lost 2, with 8 bases in between. This CDR3 has 13 amino acids. Execution of the assay was at deep level. The repertoire was sequenced with immunoSEQ multiplex PCR; TCRdb's copy has only in-frame clones and lacks some. Altogether fewer than 2.5 million clones are present, 80% to 95% being singletons, with the ten largest covering around 0.4%. As to this clone: Its antigen is unknown.

Whole-study results and caveats: Among several donors, approximately 5% of naive CD4 clonotypes were found in common.

CD4+ cells were split into CD45RA+ naive and CD45RA-negative memory subsets. Sequencing input: naive CD4+ T cells from PBMCs. As to subset: CD45RA+ positively selected. The chain employs TRBV14 and TRBJ1-2; D is perhaps TRBD1 (5 bases). This clonotype originated in a man between 18 and 35 years old in good health. Some clones in this sample may be carry-over from other donors' samples. The CDR3 DNA sequence: TGTGCCAGCAGCCCGGGGCGGAACTATGGCTACACCTTC. Its translation is CASSPGRNYGYTF.